The T cell receptor beta chain under discussion was sequenced for a study of blood T cell repertoires in COVID-19. Libraries were prepared by immunoSEQ multiplex PCR; TCRdb keeps only in-frame clonotypes and omits some of them. In the table there are tens of thousands of clones, 60% to 80% of which are singletons. CDR1 and CDR2 from the germline V gene are SGDLS and YYNGEE. This CDR3 has 15 amino acids. With V trimmed by 1 base and J by 2 bases, 4 bases remained unmatched. This TCR came from a man between 65 and 79 years old with active or convalescent COVID-19. The sequencing input was peripheral blood. V usage is TRBV9 and J usage is TRBJ2-5, with 8 bases matching TRBD2. Written as DNA, the CDR3 is TGTGCCAGCAGCGTAACACCGGGGGGGCAAGAGACCCAGTACTTC. It yields the protein CASSVTPGGQETQYF.